This T cell receptor beta chain is from a study of T cells expressing NK-cell markers. The CDR3 extends over 15 amino acids. The germline CDR1 and CDR2 sequences are MDHEN and SYDVKM. Generation of TCR beta cDNA was performed by 5'RACE template switching incorporating UMIs. TCRdb re-called the 5' RACE reads and gives one entry per CDR3 protein, without DNA. The sample table sets out 500,000 to 700,000 distinct CDR3 sequences. Material: blood T cells: a sorted CD56 or NKG2C T cell subset, CD4+ or CD8+ T cells, or bulk PBMC T cells (not recorded which). The clonotype originates from a man younger than 35 in good health. This chain links TRBV28 with TRBJ2-7; TCRdb lists TRBD2, though no DNA is available to test this call. CDR3: CASSFSLAGSYEQYF.